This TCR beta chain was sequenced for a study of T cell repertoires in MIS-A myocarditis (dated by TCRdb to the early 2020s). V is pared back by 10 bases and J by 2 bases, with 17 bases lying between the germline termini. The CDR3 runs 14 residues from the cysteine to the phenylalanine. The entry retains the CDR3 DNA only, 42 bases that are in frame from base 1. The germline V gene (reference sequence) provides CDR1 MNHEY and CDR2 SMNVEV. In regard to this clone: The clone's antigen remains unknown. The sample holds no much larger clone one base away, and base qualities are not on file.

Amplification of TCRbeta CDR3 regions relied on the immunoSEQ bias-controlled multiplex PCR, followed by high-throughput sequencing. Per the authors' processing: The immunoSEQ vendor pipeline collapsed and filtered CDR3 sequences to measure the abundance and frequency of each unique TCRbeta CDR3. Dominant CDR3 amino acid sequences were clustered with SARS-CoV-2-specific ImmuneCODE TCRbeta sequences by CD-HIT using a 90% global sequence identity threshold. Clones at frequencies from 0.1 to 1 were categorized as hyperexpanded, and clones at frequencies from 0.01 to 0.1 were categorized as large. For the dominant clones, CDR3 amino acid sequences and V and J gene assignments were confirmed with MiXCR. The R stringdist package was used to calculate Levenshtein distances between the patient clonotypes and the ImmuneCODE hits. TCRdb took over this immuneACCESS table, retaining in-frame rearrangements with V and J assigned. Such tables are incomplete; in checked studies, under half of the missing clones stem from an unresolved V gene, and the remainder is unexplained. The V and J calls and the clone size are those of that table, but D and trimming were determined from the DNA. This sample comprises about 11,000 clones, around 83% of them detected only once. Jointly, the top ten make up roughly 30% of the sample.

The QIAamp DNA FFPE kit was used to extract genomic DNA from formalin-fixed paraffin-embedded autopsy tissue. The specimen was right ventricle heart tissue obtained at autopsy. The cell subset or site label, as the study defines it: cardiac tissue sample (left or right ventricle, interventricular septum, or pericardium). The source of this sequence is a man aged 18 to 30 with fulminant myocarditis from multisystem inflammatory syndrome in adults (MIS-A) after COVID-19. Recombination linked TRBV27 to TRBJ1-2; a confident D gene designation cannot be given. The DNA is TGTGCCACCCTCTCATGGAAAAAAAACTATGGCTACACCTTC. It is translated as CATLSWKKNYGYTF.